Below are 28 T cell receptor beta chains sequenced from a single sample in a study of regulatory T cells in long-lasting Graves disease. Researchers made TCR beta libraries by using iRepertoire HTBI primers and running Arm-PCR on CDR3 regions. TCRdb used MiXCR to reprocess the multiplex PCR reads, holding one entry per CDR3 protein. The sample yields a few hundred thousand distinct CDR3 sequences, roughly 15% seen once. Time point denoted: newly diagnosed GD, antithyroid drugs for less than 3 months. PBMC-derived RNA was used for the TCR library. Separately, the same data were catalogued under a study of T cells in Graves' hyperthyroidism and ophthalmopathy.

The source material was peripheral blood mononuclear cells (PBMCs), sampled at new diagnosis, from a patient treated with antithyroid drugs. These receptor sequences come from a woman younger than 30 with Graves disease.

Concerning this clonotype: Since a far larger clone is one base different, this is likely a read error. The chain joins TRBV6-2 or TRBV6-3 to TRBJ2-7; D not certain. Germline CDR1 and CDR2: MNHEY and SVGEGT. The V and J ends lost 5 bases and 6 bases respectively, with 8 bases between them. This CDR3 comprises 11 residues. CDR3 residues: CASSDPCEQYF. The CDR3 DNA follows: TGTGCCAGCAGTGACCCCTGCGAGCAGTACTTC.

This clonotype was counted only a few times. The chain recombines TRBV7-3 with TRBJ1-2; 7 bases agree with TRBD1. This CDR3 is 15 amino acids long. Per the germline V gene, CDR1 is SGHTA and CDR2 is FQGTGA. Trimming took 2 bases from V and 3 from J; bases not matched to a gene: 6. As DNA, the CDR3 is TGTGCCAGCAGCTTAGGAGGGGGCCAGGACTATGGCTACACCTTC. It codes for CASSLGGGQDYGYTF.

The gene calls are TRBV10-1 and TRBJ2-7, with 10 bases that match TRBD2. CDR1 is WNHNN, CDR2 SYGVQD, per germline (reference sequence). The CDR3 covers 13 residues. Trimming cost V 10 bases and J 2 bases; bases outside gene matches: 5. CDR3 in DNA: TGCGCCACCGAAGGGACTAGCGCCTACGAGCAGTACTTC. It specifies CATEGTSAYEQYF.

J is TRBJ2-7 and V is TRBV27, with D maybe TRBD2 (6 bases). Trimming left V 3 bases short and J 4 bases short, with 13 bases between. The CDR3 loop spans 14 amino acids. Germline V CDR1 and CDR2: MNHEY, SMNVEV (reference sequence). In nucleotides, the CDR3 is TGTGCCAGCAGTTTGTACGGGAGCCGGTACGAGCAGTACTTC. Protein product: CASSLYGSRYEQYF.

Only a few counts were recorded for this clonotype. The rearrangement links TRBV6-1 to TRBJ1-1; no clear D. CDR1 MNHNS and CDR2 SASEGT come from the germline V gene. The CDR3 spans 13 residues. V lost 7 bases to trimming and J lost 6 bases, with 15 bases between them. The CDR3 DNA reads as TGTGCCAGCACCCCAGGAGAAGTCTCTGAAGCTTTCTTT. Translation: CASTPGEVSEAFF.

There are many counts of this clonotype. This sequence joins TRBV15 and TRBJ2-2; tentatively, D is TRBD1 (5 bases). The V end lost 0 bases, the J end lost 7 bases, and 15 bases lay between the germline ends. This CDR3 has 16 residues. Germline assignment: CDR1 LNHNV and CDR2 YYDKDF (reference sequence). The CDR3 loop is CATSREVTGLGGELFF. The CDR3 nucleotides read TGTGCCACCAGCAGAGAGGTCACAGGTTTAGGCGGGGAGCTGTTTTTT.

This clonotype was seen many times. The CDR3 is CSARDPGGGFTYEQYF. The CDR3 region has the DNA TGCAGTGCTAGAGACCCGGGTGGGGGATTTACCTACGAGCAGTACTTC. This chain uses TRBV20-1 with TRBJ2-7; the D call may be TRBD1 or TRBD2 (5 bases each). The V end was cut by 0 bases, the J end by 2 bases, with 17 bases between. Germline CDR1 is DFQATT and CDR2 is SNEGSKA (reference sequence). This CDR3 comprises 16 residues.

The V and J genes are TRBV9 and TRBJ2-5; the match to TRBD1 covers 7 bases. Germline CDR1 SGDLS, CDR2 YYNGEE. There are 15 residues in the CDR3. Trimming took 0 bases from V and 5 from J; bases not matched to a gene: 7. The CDR3 DNA reads as TGTGCCAGCAGCGTAGGTTTACAGGGGTGGGAGACCCAGTACTTC. It translates to CASSVGLQGWETQYF. Drawing the rest from reference TRBV9 and TRBJ2-5, the complete variable domain is DSGVTQTPKHLITATGQRVTLRCSPRSGDLSVYWYQQSLDQGLQFLIQYYNGEERAKGNILERFSAQQFPDLHSELNLSSLELGDSALYFCASSVGLQGWETQYFGPGTRLLVL.

This chain uses TRBV4-2 with TRBJ2-5, with TRBD2 identical over 7 bases. The CDR3 is made up of 15 amino acids. Germline loops: CDR1 LGHNA, CDR2 YNFKEQ. The V gene end was trimmed by 0 bases and the J gene end by 5 bases; junction bases not matched to a gene: 6. The CDR3 nucleotides are TGTGCCAGCAGCCAAGACGGCGGGAGTGGGGAGACCCAGTACTTC. Translation: CASSQDGGSGETQYF.

This clonotype was observed at least ten times. The chain is built from TRBV6-2 or TRBV6-3 and TRBJ1-1; 9 bases are a match to TRBD1. CDR3 length: 18 amino acids. Trimming cost V 0 bases and J 0 bases; bases outside gene matches: 8. Germline CDR1 and CDR2: MNHEY and SVGEGT. The CDR3 loop reads CASSYSHRDRVLNTEAFF. The CDR3 nucleotides are TGTGCCAGCAGTTACTCGCACCGGGACAGGGTCCTGAACACTGAAGCTTTCTTT.

This clonotype was found many times. Here the CDR3 DNA reads TGCAGTGCTAGAGATCTAAGCGGGAGATTCGGGGGCCCAGATACGCAGTATTTT. It translates to CSARDLSGRFGGPDTQYF. This sequence joins TRBV20-1 and TRBJ2-3, with 8 bases that match TRBD2. Germline lookup yields CDR1 DFQATT and CDR2 SNEGSKA (reference sequence). This CDR3 contains 18 residues. The V gene end was trimmed by 0 bases and the J gene end by 4 bases; junction bases not matched to a gene: 15.

This chain links TRBV7-2 with TRBJ1-1; TRBD1 matches at 7 bases. The CDR3 extends over 17 amino acids. Per germline, CDR1 SGHTA and CDR2 FQGNSA. V shed 4 bases, J shed 0 bases, and the junction held 11 bases outside the gene matches. CDR3 nucleotides: TGTGCCAGCAGCTCAACACGACAGGGTGTCCTGAACACTGAAGCTTTCTTT. Residues: CASSSTRQGVLNTEAFF.

As concerns this clonotype: This may be a read error, as it is one base from a much larger clone. V is TRBV30 and J is TRBJ2-5; TRBD2 agrees at 8 bases. Germline-derived CDR1 and CDR2 are GTSNPN and SVGIG (reference sequence). This CDR3 region has 14 residues. V dropped 0 bases and J dropped 11; count of bases not matched to a gene: 11. In DNA form, the CDR3 reads TGTGCCTGGAGTGTGAGCGGGAGAGGGGATGAGCAGTACTTC. Protein: CAWSVSGRGDEQYF. Using reference TRBV30 and TRBJ2-5 for the parts outside the CDR3, the full variable domain is SQTIHQWPATLVQPVGSPLSLECTVEGTSNPNLYWYRQAAGRGLQLLFYSVGIGQISSEVPQNLSASRPQDRQFILSSKKLLLSDSGFYLCAWSVSGRGDEQYFGPGTRLLVL.

This chain links TRBV24-1 with TRBJ2-3; TRBD2 aligns across 8 bases. CDR3 length: 15 residues. Germline CDR1 is KGHDR and CDR2 is SFDVKD. The trim removed 1 base at V and 2 bases at J, leaving 1 base unmatched. The CDR3 bases are TGTGCCACCAGTGATTTAGCGGGAGACACAGATACGCAGTATTTT. Its translation is CATSDLAGDTDTQYF.

This clonotype was seen many times. The chain couples TRBV11-1 to TRBJ2-2; 7 bases line up with TRBD1. CDR1 and CDR2 (germline): SGHAT, FQDESV (reference sequence). V was pared by 6 bases and J by 5 bases, with 9 bases of the junction left unmatched. The CDR3 length is 15 residues. The chain's CDR3 is CASRPPGGRTGELFF. The CDR3 DNA sequence: TGTGCCAGCAGGCCGCCAGGGGGTCGGACCGGGGAGCTGTTTTTT.

The rearrangement links TRBV5-1 to TRBJ2-2, with 9 bases that match TRBD2. The CDR3 runs 16 residues. After removal of 3 bases from V and 8 bases from J, the junction contained 11 bases not matched to a gene. From germline, CDR1 is SGHRS and CDR2 YFSETQ. The CDR3 here is CASSSTGTSPLGELFF. Written as DNA, the CDR3 is TGCGCCAGCAGCTCCACCGGGACTAGCCCCTTAGGGGAGCTGTTTTTT.

The V gene is TRBV5-1, the J gene TRBJ2-3; a weak D match, TRBD1 (6 bases). V was trimmed by 4 bases and J by 5 bases, leaving 11 bases between them. There are 13 residues in the CDR3. Germline CDR1 and CDR2: SGHRS and YFSETQ. CDR3 region: CASSIDRKDTQYF. For the CDR3, the DNA is TGCGCCAGCAGCATCGACAGGAAAGATACGCAGTATTTT.

In this sample, this clonotype turned up a few times. The rearrangement joins TRBV12-3 or TRBV12-4 to TRBJ1-4; the D is unclear. The ends were cut back, 2 bases at V and 8 bases at J, with 9 bases in the middle. The CDR3 length is 13 residues. DNA for the CDR3: TGTGCCAGCAGTTTAAATTGGTCAGAAAAACTGTTTTTT. Protein product: CASSLNWSEKLFF.

Concerning this clonotype itself: Just one base apart from a much larger clone, this may be a read error. This chain uses TRBV28 with TRBJ1-2; 8 nucleotides match TRBD1. CDR1 MDHEN and CDR2 SYDVKM come from the germline V gene. J was trimmed by 6 bases and V by 8 bases; bases with no gene match: 11. The length of the CDR3 is 14 residues. CDR3 sequence (DNA): TGTGCCAGCGGCTTACCAGGGGGCGCGAATGGCTACACCTTC. It is translated as CASGLPGGANGYTF.

This clonotype was seen at least ten times. This rearrangement joins TRBV6-5 to TRBJ1-2, with D maybe TRBD1 (5 bases). The CDR3 loop spans 12 amino acids. V was pared by 2 bases and J by 6 bases, with 7 bases between. The germline V gene encodes CDR1 MNHEY and CDR2 SVGAGI. The CDR3 reads CASSYGGNGYTF. The CDR3 region has the DNA TGTGCCAGCAGTTACGGGGGAAATGGCTACACCTTC.

This clonotype was recorded at least ten times. The chain combines TRBV12-3 or TRBV12-4 with TRBJ2-1; D gene unclear. Trimming removed 5 bases at V and 4 bases at J, with 15 bases between. This CDR3 contains 15 residues. The CDR3: CASSPGGMSYNEQFF. Here the CDR3 DNA reads TGTGCCAGCAGTCCCGGCGGAATGTCATACAATGAGCAGTTCTTC.

This clonotype has just a few counts. V is TRBV29-1 and J is TRBJ2-7, with D hard to call. Germline lookup yields CDR1 SQVTM and CDR2 ANQGSEA. The CDR3 consists of 12 residues. The germline V and J ends were trimmed by 4 bases and 3 bases, with 10 bases remaining between them. This chain's CDR3 is CSVVVVDYEQYF. The DNA of the CDR3 is TGCAGCGTTGTAGTAGTAGACTACGAGCAGTACTTC.

The CDR3 region has the DNA TGTGCCAGCAGCTTAGGTCCACCGGTCTTCTCCAGCTCTGGGGCCAACGTCCTGACTTTC. It specifies CASSLGPPVFSSSGANVLTF. The rearrangement links TRBV6-1 to TRBJ2-6; D remains unclear. The length of the CDR3 is 20 residues. The V end lost 6 bases, the J end lost 0 bases, and 24 bases lay between the germline ends. Germline V CDR1 and CDR2: MNHNS, SASEGT.

Notes on this clonotype: A read error may explain this, as a much larger clone is one base away. The chain employs TRBV2 and TRBJ2-1, with TRBD1 identical over 7 bases. This CDR3 is 16 amino acids long. Germline assignment: CDR1 SNHLY and CDR2 FYNNEI. V was pared by 1 base and J by 8 bases, with 11 bases of the junction left unmatched. The CDR3 is CASSEEGTVWGDEQFF. The CDR3, as DNA: TGTGCCAGCAGTGAAGAGGGGACAGTCTGGGGCGATGAGCAGTTCTTC.

This clonotype occurred many times. This rearrangement joins TRBV6-1 to TRBJ2-1; D could derive from TRBD1 or TRBD2 (5 bases each). V was pared by 2 bases and J by 5 bases, with 10 bases between. This CDR3 spans 14 amino acids. Germline loops: CDR1 MNHNS, CDR2 SASEGT. CDR3 protein: CASSEKGRDNEQFF. CDR3 coding DNA: TGTGCCAGCAGTGAAAAGGGACGTGACAATGAGCAGTTCTTC.

This clonotype has just a few counts. The chain carries TRBV6-2 or TRBV6-3 and TRBJ2-5; tentatively, D is TRBD1 or TRBD2 (5 bases each). Germline loops: CDR1 MNHEY, CDR2 SVGEGT. The CDR3 loop spans 15 amino acids. V was trimmed by 5 bases and J by 7 bases, leaving 20 bases between them. CDR3 in DNA: TGTGCCAGCAGTACTCCCCTGGGACCCCGGGGGACCCAGTACTTC. Protein sequence: CASSTPLGPRGTQYF.

This clonotype was found many times. The gene calls are TRBV28 and TRBJ2-3, with 7 positions matching TRBD2. The CDR3 totals 13 residues. Germline V gene sequence: CDR1 MDHEN, CDR2 SYDVKM. After removal of 8 bases from V and 10 bases from J, the junction contained 12 bases not matched to a gene. CDR3 sequence (DNA): TGTGCCAGCCGCGGGGTGGGAGGGAGATCGCAGTATTTT. Translated, it gives CASRGVGGRSQYF. Complete variable domain (other parts from reference TRBV28 and TRBJ2-3): DVKVTQSSRYLVKRTGEKVFLECVQDMDHENMFWYRQDPGLGLRLIYFSYDVKMKEKGDIPEGYSVSREKKERFSLILESASTNQTSMYLCASRGVGGRSQYFGPGTRLTVL.

This clonotype was recorded at least ten times. The chain is built from TRBV18 and TRBJ1-3; D is possibly TRBD1 (5 bases). The V end lost 3 bases, the J end lost 0 bases, and 12 bases lay between the germline ends. This CDR3 has 16 amino acids. Germline V CDR1 and CDR2: KGHSH, LQKENI. CDR3 loop: CASSPDRRVSGNTIYF. CDR3 sequence (DNA): TGTGCCAGCTCACCGGACCGCAGGGTCTCTGGAAACACCATATATTTT.